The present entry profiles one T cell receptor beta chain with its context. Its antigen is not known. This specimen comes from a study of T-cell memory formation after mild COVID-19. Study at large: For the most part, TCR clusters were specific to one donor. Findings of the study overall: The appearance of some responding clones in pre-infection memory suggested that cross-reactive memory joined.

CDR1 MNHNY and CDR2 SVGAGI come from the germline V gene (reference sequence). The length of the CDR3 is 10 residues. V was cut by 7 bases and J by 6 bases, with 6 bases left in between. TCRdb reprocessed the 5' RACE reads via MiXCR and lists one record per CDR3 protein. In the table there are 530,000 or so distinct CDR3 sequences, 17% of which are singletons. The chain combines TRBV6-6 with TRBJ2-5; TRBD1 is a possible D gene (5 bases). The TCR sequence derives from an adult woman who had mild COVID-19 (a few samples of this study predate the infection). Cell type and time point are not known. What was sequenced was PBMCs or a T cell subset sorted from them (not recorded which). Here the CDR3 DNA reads TGTGCCAGCAAGGGGAAGACCCAGTACTTC. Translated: CASKGKTQYF.